This TCR beta chain appears in the sequencing data of a study of T cell responses to AZD1222 COVID-19 vaccine. Using immunoSEQ multiplex PCR, the repertoire was profiled, and TCRdb retains in-frame clones only, with some absent. The profile shows approximately 52,000 clones, roughly 89% of them singletons. V was pared by 6 bases and J by 2 bases, with 9 bases of the junction left unmatched. CDR3 length: 15 amino acids. Per the germline V gene, CDR1 is SGHNT and CDR2 is YYREEE (reference sequence). Sample: peripheral blood, taken 28 days after the second AZD1222 dose. This clonotype originated in an adult who received the AZD1222 COVID-19 vaccine. The gene calls are TRBV5-4 and TRBJ1-1, with 8 bases identical to TRBD1. The CDR3 bases are TGTGCCAGCACCGCGACAGGGGTCATCAACACTGAAGCTTTCTTT. This codes for CASTATGVINTEAFF.